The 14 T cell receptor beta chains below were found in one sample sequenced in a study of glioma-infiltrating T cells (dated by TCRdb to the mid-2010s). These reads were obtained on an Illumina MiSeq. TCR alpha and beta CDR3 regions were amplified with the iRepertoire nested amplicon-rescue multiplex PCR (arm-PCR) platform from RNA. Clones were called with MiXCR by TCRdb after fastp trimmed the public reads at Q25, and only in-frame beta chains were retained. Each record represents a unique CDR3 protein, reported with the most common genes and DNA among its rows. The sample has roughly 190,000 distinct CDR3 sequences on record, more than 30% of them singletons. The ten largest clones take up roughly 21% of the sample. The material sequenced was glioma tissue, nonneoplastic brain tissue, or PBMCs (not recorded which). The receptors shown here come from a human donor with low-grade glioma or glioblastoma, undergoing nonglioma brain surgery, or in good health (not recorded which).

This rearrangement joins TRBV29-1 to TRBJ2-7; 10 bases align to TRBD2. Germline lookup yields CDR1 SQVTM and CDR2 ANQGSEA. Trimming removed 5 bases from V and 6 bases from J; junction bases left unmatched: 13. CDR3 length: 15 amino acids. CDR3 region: CSVRPAGGPFGEQYF. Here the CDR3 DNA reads TGCAGCGTTCGCCCAGCGGGAGGGCCTTTTGGCGAGCAGTACTTC.

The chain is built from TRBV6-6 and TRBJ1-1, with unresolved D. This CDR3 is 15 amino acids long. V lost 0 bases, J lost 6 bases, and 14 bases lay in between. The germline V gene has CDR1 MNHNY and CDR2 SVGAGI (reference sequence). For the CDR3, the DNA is TGTGCCAGCAGTTACTCGGCAGGCATCGTCGCTGAAGCTTTCTTT. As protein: CASSYSAGIVAEAFF.

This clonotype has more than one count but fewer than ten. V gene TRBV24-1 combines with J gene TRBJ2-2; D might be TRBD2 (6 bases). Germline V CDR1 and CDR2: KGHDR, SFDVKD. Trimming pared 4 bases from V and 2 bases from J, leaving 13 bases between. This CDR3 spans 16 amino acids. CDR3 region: CATSDPHSGNTGELFF. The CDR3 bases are TGTGCCACCAGTGACCCCCATAGCGGAAACACCGGGGAGCTGTTTTTT.

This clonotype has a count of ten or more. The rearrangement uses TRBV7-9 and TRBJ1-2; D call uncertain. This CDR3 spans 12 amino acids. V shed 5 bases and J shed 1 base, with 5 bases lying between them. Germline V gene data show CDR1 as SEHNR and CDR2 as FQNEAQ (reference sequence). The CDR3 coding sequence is TGTGCCAGCAGCCTAAATAACTATGGCTACACCTTC. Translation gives CASSLNNYGYTF.

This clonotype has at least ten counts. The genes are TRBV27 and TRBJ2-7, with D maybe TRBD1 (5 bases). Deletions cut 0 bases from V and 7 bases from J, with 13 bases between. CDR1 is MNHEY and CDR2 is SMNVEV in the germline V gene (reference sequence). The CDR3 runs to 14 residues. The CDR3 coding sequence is TGTGCCAGCAGTTTATCAGTGGGGCGGATGGAGCAGTACTTC. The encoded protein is CASSLSVGRMEQYF.

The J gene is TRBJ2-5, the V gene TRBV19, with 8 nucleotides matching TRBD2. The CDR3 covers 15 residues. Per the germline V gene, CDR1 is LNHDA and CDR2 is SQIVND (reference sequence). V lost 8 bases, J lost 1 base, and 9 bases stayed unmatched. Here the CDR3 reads CASRRTSSPQETQYF. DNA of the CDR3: TGTGCCAGTCGTAGGACTAGCAGTCCCCAAGAGACCCAGTACTTC.

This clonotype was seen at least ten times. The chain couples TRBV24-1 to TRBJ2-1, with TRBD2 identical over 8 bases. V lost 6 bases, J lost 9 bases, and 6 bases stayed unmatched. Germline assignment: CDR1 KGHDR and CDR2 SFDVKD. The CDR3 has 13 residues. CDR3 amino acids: CATSPRGGGEQFF. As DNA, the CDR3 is TGTGCCACCAGTCCCCGGGGGGGTGGTGAGCAGTTCTTC.

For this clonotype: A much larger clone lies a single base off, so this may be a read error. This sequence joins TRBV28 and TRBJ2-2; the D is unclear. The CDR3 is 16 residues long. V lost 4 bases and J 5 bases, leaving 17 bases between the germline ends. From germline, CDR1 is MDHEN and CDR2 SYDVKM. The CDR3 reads CASSWANAGLTGELFF. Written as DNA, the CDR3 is TGTGCCAGCAGTTGGGCTAACGCAGGTTTGACCGGGGAGCTGTTTTTT.

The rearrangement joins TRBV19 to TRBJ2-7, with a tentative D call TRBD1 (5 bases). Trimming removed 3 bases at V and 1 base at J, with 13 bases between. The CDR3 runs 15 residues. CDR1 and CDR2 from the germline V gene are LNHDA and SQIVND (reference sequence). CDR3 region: CASSMRPTDSYEQYF. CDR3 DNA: TGTGCCAGTAGTATGCGACCGACAGATTCCTACGAGCAGTACTTC. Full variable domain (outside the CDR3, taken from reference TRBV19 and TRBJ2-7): DGGITQSPKYLFRKEGQNVTLSCEQNLNHDAMYWYRQDPGQGLRLIYYSQIVNDFQKGDIAEGYSVSREKKESFPLTVTSAQKNPTAFYLCASSMRPTDSYEQYFGPGTRLTVT.

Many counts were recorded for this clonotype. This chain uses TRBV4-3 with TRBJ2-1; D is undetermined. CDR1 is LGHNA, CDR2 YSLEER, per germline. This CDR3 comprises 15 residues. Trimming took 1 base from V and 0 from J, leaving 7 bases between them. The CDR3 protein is CASSQGRSSYNEQFF. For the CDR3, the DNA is TGCGCCAGCAGCCAAGGACGGAGCTCCTACAATGAGCAGTTCTTC.

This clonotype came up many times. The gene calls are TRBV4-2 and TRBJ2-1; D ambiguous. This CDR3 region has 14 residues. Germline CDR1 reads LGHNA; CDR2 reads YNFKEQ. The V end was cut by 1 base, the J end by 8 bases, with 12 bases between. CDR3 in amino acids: CASSQANSNHEQFF. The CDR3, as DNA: TGTGCCAGCAGCCAAGCCAATTCTAACCATGAGCAGTTCTTC.

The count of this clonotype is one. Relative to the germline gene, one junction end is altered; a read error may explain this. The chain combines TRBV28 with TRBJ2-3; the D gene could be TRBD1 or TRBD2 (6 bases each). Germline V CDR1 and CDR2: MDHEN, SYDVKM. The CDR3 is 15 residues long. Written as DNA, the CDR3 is TGTGCCGGCAGTTTAGGGGGGAGTGGCACAGATACGCAGTATTTT. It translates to CAGSLGGSGTDTQYF.

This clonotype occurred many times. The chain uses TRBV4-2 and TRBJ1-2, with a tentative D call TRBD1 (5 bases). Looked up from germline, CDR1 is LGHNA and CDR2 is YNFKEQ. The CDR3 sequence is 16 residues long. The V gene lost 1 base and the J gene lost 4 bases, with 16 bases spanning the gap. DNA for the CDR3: TGTGCCAGCAGCCAAGCTCTAGGTCAGGGTGTCTATGGCTACACCTTC. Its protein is CASSQALGQGVYGYTF.

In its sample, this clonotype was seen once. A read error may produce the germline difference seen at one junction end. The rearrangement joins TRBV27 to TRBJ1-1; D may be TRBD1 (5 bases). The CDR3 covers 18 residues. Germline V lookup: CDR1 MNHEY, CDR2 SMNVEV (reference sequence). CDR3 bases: TGTGCCAGCATTTTAACTCCAGGAGGGGCCTGCATCGTCGCTGACGCTTTCTTT. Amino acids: CASILTPGGACIVADAFF.